The sequence of this TCR beta chain was determined in a study of T cell changes during pregnancy in multiple sclerosis. V gave up 1 base and J gave up 1 base, with 10 bases separating them. Germline CDR1 and CDR2: MNHEY and SMNVEV (reference sequence). The CDR3 totals 15 residues. The protocol was immunoSEQ multiplex PCR, while the TCRdb copy is restricted to in-frame clones and leaves out a portion. This sample has approximately 40,000 clones, with over 70% found just once. The genes are TRBV27 and TRBJ1-2, with D perhaps matching TRBD1 (6 bases). This sample comprised peripheral blood, obtained in the first trimester of pregnancy. This sequence was found in a female donor in good health, enrolled as a control in a pregnancy study. The CDR3: CASSLYRVFNYGYTF. CDR3 in DNA: TGTGCCAGCAGTTTATACAGGGTTTTTAACTATGGCTACACCTTC.